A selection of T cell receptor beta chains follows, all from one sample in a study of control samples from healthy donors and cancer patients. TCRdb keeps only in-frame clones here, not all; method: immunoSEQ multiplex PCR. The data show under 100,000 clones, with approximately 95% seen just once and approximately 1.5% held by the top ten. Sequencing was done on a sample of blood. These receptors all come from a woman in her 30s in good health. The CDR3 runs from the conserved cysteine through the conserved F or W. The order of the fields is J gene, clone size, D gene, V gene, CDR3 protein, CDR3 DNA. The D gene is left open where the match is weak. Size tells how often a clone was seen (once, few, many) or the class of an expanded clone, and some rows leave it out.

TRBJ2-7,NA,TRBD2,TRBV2,CAKATTSGGVASGLYF,TGTGCCAAAGCAACGACTAGCGGGGGTGTTGCATCAGGGCTGTACTTC
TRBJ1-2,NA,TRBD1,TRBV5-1,CASSLARGQGVYGYTF,TGCGCCAGCAGCTTGGCCCGGGGGCAGGGGGTCTATGGCTACACCTTC
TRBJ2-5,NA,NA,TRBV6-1,CASSEQGRETQYF,TGTGCCAGCAGTGAACAGGGGCGAGAGACCCAGTACTTC
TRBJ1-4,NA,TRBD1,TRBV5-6,CASSSATGGPNEKLFF,TGTGCCAGCAGCTCCGCGACAGGGGGACCTAATGAAAAACTGTTTTTT
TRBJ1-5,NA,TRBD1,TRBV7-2,CASSTGQGANQPQHF,TGTGCCAGCAGCACGGGACAGGGGGCGAATCAGCCCCAGCATTTT
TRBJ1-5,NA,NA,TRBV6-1,CASSESGEWQPQHF,TGTGCCAGCAGTGAATCGGGGGAATGGCAGCCCCAGCATTTT
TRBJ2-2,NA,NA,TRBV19,CATRLAGELFF,TGTGCCACCCGATTAGCCGGGGAGCTGTTTTTT
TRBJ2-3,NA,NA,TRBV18,CASSPPSTDTQYF,TGTGCCAGCTCACCACCAAGCACAGATACGCAGTATTTT
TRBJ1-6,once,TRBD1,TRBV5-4,CASSPTGPNSPLHF,TGTGCCAGCAGCCCGACAGGGCCAAATTCACCCCTCCACTTT
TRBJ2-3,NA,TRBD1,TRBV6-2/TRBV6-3,CASSYPGQGRFLTDTQYF,TGTGCCAGCAGTTACCCAGGACAGGGACGTTTTTTGACAGATACGCAGTATTTT
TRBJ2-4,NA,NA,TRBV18,CASSRDSDIQYF,TGTGCCAGCTCGCGAGACAGTGACATTCAGTACTTC
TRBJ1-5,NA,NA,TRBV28,CASSLDPNRDNNQPQHF,TGTGCCAGCAGTCTAGATCCAAACCGGGACAACAATCAGCCCCAGCATTTT
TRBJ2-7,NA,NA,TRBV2,CASSEIGAREQYF,TGTGCCAGCAGTGAAATAGGGGCACGGGAGCAGTACTTC
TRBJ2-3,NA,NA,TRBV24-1,CATSGTYTDTQYF,TGTGCCACCAGCGGGACCTACACAGATACGCAGTATTTT
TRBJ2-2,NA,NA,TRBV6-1,CASSEQGRINTGELFF,TGTGCCAGCAGTGAACAGGGTCGAATTAACACCGGGGAGCTGTTTTTT
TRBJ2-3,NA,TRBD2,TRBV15,CATSRTSGGRTDTQYF,TGTGCCACCAGCAGAACTAGCGGGGGTCGCACAGATACGCAGTATTTT
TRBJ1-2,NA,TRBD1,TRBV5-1,CASSLPAPGQGSNGYTF,TGCGCCAGCAGCTTGCCAGCTCCGGGACAGGGGTCGAATGGCTACACCTTC
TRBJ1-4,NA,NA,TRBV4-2,CASSHDVASFGELFF,TGTGCCAGCAGCCATGATGTCGCCTCATTCGGGGAACTGTTTTTT
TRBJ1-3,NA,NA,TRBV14,CASSLLNTIYF,TGTGCCAGCAGCCTCCTAAACACCATATATTTT
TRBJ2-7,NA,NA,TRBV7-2,CASSFLSYEQYF,TGTGCCAGCAGCTTTCTCTCCTACGAGCAGTACTTC
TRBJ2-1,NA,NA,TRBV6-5,CASSYEAGLGNEQFF,TGTGCCAGCAGTTACGAAGCGGGTCTGGGCAATGAGCAGTTCTTC
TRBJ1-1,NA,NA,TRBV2,CASTLRGGAGDTEAFF,TGTGCCAGCACTCTACGAGGGGGGGCTGGCGACACTGAAGCTTTCTTT
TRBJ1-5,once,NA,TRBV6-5,CASSKLVSQPQHF,TGTGCCAGCAGTAAACTGGTGAGTCAGCCCCAGCATTTT
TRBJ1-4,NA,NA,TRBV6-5,CASSYSIGLSNEKLFF,TGTGCCAGCAGTTACTCGATAGGTTTATCTAATGAAAAACTGTTTTTT
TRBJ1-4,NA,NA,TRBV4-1,CASSRPNEKLFF,TGCGCCAGCAGCCGTCCCAATGAAAAACTGTTTTTT
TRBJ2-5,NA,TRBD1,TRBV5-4,CASSVPTGGEQETQYF,TGTGCCAGCAGCGTACCGACAGGGGGCGAACAAGAGACCCAGTACTTC